The clone carrying this T cell receptor beta chain appeared a single time. This sample stems from a study of blood T cell repertoires in COVID-19. On the study more broadly: COVID-19 samples collected from the United States, Italy and Spain covered acute and convalescent phases.

The CDR3 extends over 14 amino acids. Germline CDR1 WNHNN, CDR2 SYGVQD (reference sequence). V was clipped by 4 bases and J by 2 bases; unmatched bases: 1. Generated by immunoSEQ multiplex PCR, the TCRdb table keeps only in-frame clones and is missing some. The table includes about 330,000 clones, approximately 88% detected once. Source material: PBMCs or T cells enriched from blood (not recorded which). The clonotype originates from a man aged 25-45 years who had recovered from COVID-19. The rearrangement links TRBV10-1 to TRBJ2-3; the match to TRBD2 covers 9 bases. The CDR3 is CASSVAGATDTQYF. CDR3 sequence (DNA): TGCGCCAGCAGTGTAGCGGGGGCCACAGATACGCAGTATTTT.